This T cell receptor beta chain was recorded in a study of PD-1 and CTLA-4 blockade in melanoma. Sequencing used immunoSEQ multiplex PCR; TCRdb keeps in-frame clones, though not all of them. The profile shows about 28,000 clones, roughly nine tenths of them singletons. The CDR3 contains 15 residues. V gave up 6 bases and J gave up 0 bases, with 12 bases separating them. Germline V lookup: CDR1 MNHEY, CDR2 SMNVEV (reference sequence). The sample consisted of CD8+ T cells from peripheral blood, taken before anti-PD-1 treatment. The receptor was isolated from a human donor with melanoma. This rearrangement joins TRBV27 to TRBJ2-1; D remains ambiguous. Written as DNA, the CDR3 is TGTGCCAGCAGCCTAGACTTGAGCTCCTACAATGAGCAGTTCTTC. It codes for CASSLDLSSYNEQFF.